Listed below are T cell receptor beta chains from one sample, sequenced in a study of cytotoxic CD8 clonotypes in ibrutinib-treated CLL. Sequenced by immunoSEQ multiplex PCR; TCRdb stores in-frame clones only, minus some. The sample shows some 150,000 clones, roughly 80% of them seen only once. The sample here was PBMCs, taken after 12 months of ibrutinib treatment. These receptors were collected from a human donor with chronic lymphocytic leukemia. Each CDR3 is given with its conserved first and last residue. A D gene is named only where the DNA matches it firmly. The size entry is marked missing in some rows and otherwise reads once, few, many or a size class.

clone_size d_call j_call v_call cdr3_nt cdr3_aa
NA NA TRBJ2-1 TRBV7-3 TGTGCCAGCAGCCCGCAGGAGGGCCGGGATGAGCAGTTCTTC CASSPQEGRDEQFF
NA TRBD1 TRBJ2-7 TRBV28 TGTGCCAGCAGTCCCTTAGGGGACAGGAGCTCCTACGAGCAGTACTTC CASSPLGDRSSYEQYF
NA NA TRBJ1-3 TRBV9 TGTGCCAGCAGCGTAGGAGGGAGCTCTGGAAACACCATATATTTT CASSVGGSSGNTIYF
NA NA TRBJ2-1 TRBV12-5 TGTGCTAGTGGTTTCAGCGAGCAGTTCTTC CASGFSEQFF
NA NA TRBJ2-2 TRBV12-5 TGTGCTAGTGGCCCTCCGGGACTGAACACCGGGGAGCTGTTTTTT CASGPPGLNTGELFF
once TRBD1 TRBJ2-4 TRBV4-2 TGTGCCAGCAGATTAACAGGGGCAGCCAAAAACATTCAGTACTTC CASRLTGAAKNIQYF
NA NA TRBJ2-5 TRBV28 TGTGCCAGCAGTTTACCATGGGGACAAGAAGAGACCCAGTACTTC CASSLPWGQEETQYF
few NA TRBJ2-5 TRBV19 TGTGCCAGTAGTAATGGGGACCAAGAGACCCAGTACTTC CASSNGDQETQYF
NA TRBD2 TRBJ2-7 TRBV7-2 TGTGCCAGCAGCTTAAACCCTAGCGGGGGACCCTACGAGCAGTACTTC CASSLNPSGGPYEQYF
few NA TRBJ1-5 TRBV10-3 TGTGCCATCAGTGATCTCGAAGGTCAGCCCCAGCATTTT CAISDLEGQPQHF